Presented here are 15 T cell receptor beta chains from one specimen sequenced in a study of blood T cell repertoires in COVID-19. TCRdb's table, derived via immunoSEQ multiplex PCR, lists solely in-frame clones and lacks some. The table shows roughly 230,000 clones, with about 80% occurring only once. Specimen: peripheral blood. These receptors were collected from a woman aged 45 to 65 with acute or convalescent COVID-19.

This clone was observed a single time. This sequence joins TRBV4-1 and TRBJ2-3; weak D call: TRBD2 (6 bases). V lost 9 bases to trimming and J lost 0 bases, with 16 bases between them. The CDR3 covers 15 residues. Germline CDR1 is MGHRA and CDR2 is YSYEKL. The CDR3 DNA reads TGCGCCAGTACACCCTGGGCGGGAAGCACAGATACGCAGTATTTT. It encodes CASTPWAGSTDTQYF.

Remarks on this clone: Within the sample, other DNA sequences also encode this same CDR3. V usage is TRBV4-3 and J usage is TRBJ2-1; D remains unclear. Germline V gives CDR1 LGHNA, CDR2 YSLEER. The CDR3 spans 13 residues. With 0 bases removed from V and 4 bases from J, the gap between germline ends came to 4 bases. The CDR3 DNA is TGCGCCAGCAGCCAAGAACGGTACAATGAGCAGTTCTTC. Translating gives CASSQERYNEQFF.

This clone has a handful of counts. This chain uses TRBV7-9 with TRBJ1-6, with D unclear. V was clipped by 10 bases and J by 6 bases, with 10 bases between them. The CDR3 consists of 12 residues. CDR1 and CDR2 (germline): SEHNR, FQNEAQ (reference sequence). This CDR3 reads CATSGSNSPLHF. In nucleotides, the CDR3 is TGTGCCACTTCCGGGTCTAATTCACCCCTCCACTTT. Full variable domain (missing parts from reference TRBV7-9 and TRBJ1-6): DTGVSQNPRHKITKRGQNVTFRCDPISEHNRLYWYRQTLGQGPEFLTYFQNEAQLEKSRLLSDRFSAERPKGSFSTLEIQRTEQGDSAMYLCATSGSNSPLHFGNGTRLTVT.

The chain uses TRBV29-1 and TRBJ2-3; 9 bases are a match to TRBD1. Per the germline V gene, CDR1 is SQVTM and CDR2 is ANQGSEA. The CDR3 runs to 12 residues. V lost 7 bases, J lost 5 bases, and 4 bases stayed unmatched. The CDR3 is CSGTGGLDTQYF. The CDR3 DNA is TGCAGCGGTACAGGGGGCCTAGATACGCAGTATTTT.

This chain joins TRBV7-2 and TRBJ2-7; 7 bases line up with TRBD2. CDR1 is SGHTA and CDR2 is FQGNSA in the germline V gene. Trimming cost V 0 bases and J 3 bases; bases outside gene matches: 5. The CDR3 covers 15 residues. The CDR3 region has the DNA TGTGCCAGCAGCTTAGCAGGGACTAAAATCTACGAGCAGTACTTC. Amino acid sequence: CASSLAGTKIYEQYF.

CDR3 nucleotides: TGTGCCAGCAGTCCACGACAGGGAAGCAATCAGCCCCAGCATTTT. It specifies CASSPRQGSNQPQHF. This sequence joins TRBV27 and TRBJ1-5; 7 nucleotides line up with TRBD1. CDR3 size: 15 residues. Germline V gives CDR1 MNHEY, CDR2 SMNVEV (reference sequence). The junction had 5 bases not matched to a gene; V was cut back by 5 bases and J by 1 base.

The chain links TRBV7-3 to TRBJ2-3, with 7 bases fitting TRBD2. The CDR3 is made up of 12 amino acids. V was pared by 4 bases and J by 5 bases, with 0 bases of the junction left unmatched. The V gene's germline CDR1 is SGHTA and CDR2 FQGTGA. CDR3 bases: TGTGCCAGCAGCTCGGGGGGAGATACGCAGTATTTT. This codes for CASSSGGDTQYF.

This chain uses TRBV7-2 with TRBJ2-7; D is unresolved. V was cut by 4 bases and J by 3 bases, with 10 bases left in between. The CDR3 contains 13 residues. Germline V gene data show CDR1 as SGHTA and CDR2 as FQGNSA. This CDR3 is CASSSRVGYEQYF. CDR3 nucleotide sequence: TGTGCCAGCAGCTCGCGTGTTGGCTACGAGCAGTACTTC.

The J gene is TRBJ1-6, the V gene TRBV10-3; 7 bases are a match to TRBD1. CDR3 length: 17 residues. V shed 0 bases, J shed 9 bases, and the junction held 11 bases outside the gene matches. CDR1 is ENHRY, CDR2 SYGVKD, per germline. The CDR3 sequence is CAISESDSRQGVSPLHF. CDR3 nucleotide sequence: TGTGCCATCAGTGAGTCAGACAGTCGGCAGGGGGTTTCACCCCTCCACTTT.

The V and J genes are TRBV7-6 and TRBJ2-7, with 11 bases identical to TRBD2. Germline CDR1 SGHVS, CDR2 FNYEAQ. With 4 bases clipped from V and 12 bases from J, the junction kept 8 bases outside the gene matches. The CDR3 loop spans 13 amino acids. The CDR3 nucleotides read TGTGCCAGCAGCTCGGGACTAGCGGAAATTTCGTACTTC. This gives the protein CASSSGLAEISYF.

V is TRBV7-9 and J is TRBJ2-3; 12 bases are shared with TRBD2. CDR3 length: 15 residues. V lost 6 bases, J lost 4 bases, and 5 bases stayed unmatched. Germline V gives CDR1 SEHNR, CDR2 FQNEAQ (reference sequence). For the CDR3, the DNA is TGTGCCAGCAGTTCAGGACTAGCGGGACCAGATACGCAGTATTTT. Protein sequence: CASSSGLAGPDTQYF.

For the CDR3, the DNA is TGTGCCAGCAGCGTAGGTTCGGACACCGGGGAGCTGTTTTTT. Translated: CASSVGSDTGELFF. The J gene is TRBJ2-2, the V gene TRBV9; D unclear. Germline CDR1 reads SGDLS; CDR2 reads YYNGEE. The CDR3 consists of 14 residues. The ends were cut back, 0 bases at V and 3 bases at J, with 6 bases in the middle.

The V call is TRBV15, the J call TRBJ1-3; D is uncertain. The CDR3 length is 15 residues. Germline CDR1 LNHNV, CDR2 YYDKDF (reference sequence). V lost 7 bases, J lost 1 base, and 14 bases lay in between. The CDR3 reads CATTKGGHSGNTIYF. For the CDR3, the DNA is TGTGCCACCACCAAGGGAGGGCATTCTGGAAACACCATATATTTT.

The V call is TRBV7-9, the J call TRBJ1-4; 7 bases line up with TRBD1. The CDR3 extends over 14 amino acids. Germline assignment: CDR1 SEHNR and CDR2 FQNEAQ (reference sequence). Germline trimming cut 8 bases from V and 5 bases from J; bases unmatched to any gene: 8. The CDR3 nucleotides read TGTGCCAGCCGCAGGGGGGCAGAGAATGAAAAACTGTTTTTT. Amino acids: CASRRGAENEKLFF.

This chain connects TRBV12-5 to TRBJ1-1; D not resolved. Deletions cut 3 bases from V and 5 bases from J, with 10 bases between. Per the germline V gene, CDR1 is LGHNT and CDR2 is FRNRAP. The CDR3 is 13 residues long. The CDR3 protein is CASGFEGITEAFF. CDR3 nucleotide sequence: TGTGCTAGTGGTTTTGAGGGAATTACTGAAGCTTTCTTT.